The 21 T cell receptor beta chains given below trace back to one sample, sequenced in a study of shared clonotypes between healthy human individuals. CD45RO negativity and positive selection for CCR7 defined naive CD8 cells, a population that excluded terminally differentiated effector memory CD45RA+ cells. Produced via immunoSEQ multiplex PCR; TCRdb's table is partial and in-frame only. Among approximately 590,000 clones listed, roughly 96% were seen once. Sequenced input: naive CD8+ T cells sorted from blood. The origin of the receptors is a woman in her thirties in good health.

This chain joins TRBV9 and TRBJ2-7, with D perhaps assigned TRBD1 or TRBD2 (7 bases each). Per germline, CDR1 SGDLS and CDR2 YYNGEE. V was clipped by 0 bases and J by 3 bases, with 13 bases between them. CDR3 length equals 15 residues. The CDR3 DNA follows: TGTGCCAGCAGCGTAGCAGGGGGGGACTACTACGAGCAGTACTTC. Amino acids: CASSVAGGDYYEQYF. The variable domain in full, completed from reference TRBV9 and TRBJ2-7, reads DSGVTQTPKHLITATGQRVTLRCSPRSGDLSVYWYQQSLDQGLQFLIQYYNGEERAKGNILERFSAQQFPDLHSELNLSSLELGDSALYFCASSVAGGDYYEQYFGPGTRLTVT.

V is TRBV28 and J is TRBJ2-3; TRBD2 matches at 8 bases. Germline CDR1 is MDHEN and CDR2 is SYDVKM. The CDR3 runs 15 residues. Germline trimming cut 7 bases from V and 2 bases from J; bases unmatched to any gene: 8. CDR3 amino acids: CASTPAGVLTDTQYF. The CDR3 bases are TGTGCCAGCACCCCAGCGGGAGTTCTCACAGATACGCAGTATTTT.

The chain has TRBV28 and TRBJ1-1, with 11 bases matching TRBD1. Germline CDR1 is MDHEN and CDR2 is SYDVKM. The trim removed 6 bases at V and 1 base at J, leaving 7 bases unmatched. The CDR3 runs to 16 residues. The CDR3 DNA follows: TGTGCCAGCAGCCCTGGGACAGGGGGGAGGAACACTGAAGCTTTCTTT. Its translation: CASSPGTGGRNTEAFF.

To note about this clone: Other DNA sequences in this specimen translate into the identical CDR3. The chain links TRBV6-6 to TRBJ2-7; 9 bases fit TRBD1. CDR3 length equals 14 residues. CDR1 and CDR2 (germline): MNHNY, SVGAGI (reference sequence). Trimming cost V 0 bases and J 5 bases; bases outside gene matches: 2. CDR3 DNA: TGTGCCAGCAGTTACTCGGGACAGGGTGACGAGCAGTACTTC. Translation gives CASSYSGQGDEQYF.

The V and J genes are TRBV5-1 and TRBJ2-7; no clear D. The V gene's germline CDR1 is SGHRS and CDR2 YFSETQ. This CDR3 is 14 amino acids long. V gave up 1 base and J gave up 2 bases, with 10 bases separating them. The CDR3 DNA is TGCGCCAGCAGCTTGTGGCCGCAGACCTACGAGCAGTACTTC. The encoded protein is CASSLWPQTYEQYF.

In regard to this clone: The sample carries other DNA sequences with the same CDR3. The chain joins TRBV2 to TRBJ1-5; D not resolved. CDR3 length: 13 residues. Germline CDR1 is SNHLY and CDR2 is FYNNEI. Trimming pared 2 bases from V and 4 bases from J, leaving 6 bases between. The CDR3 reads CASSEWGNQPQHF. DNA of the CDR3: TGTGCCAGCAGTGAATGGGGTAATCAGCCCCAGCATTTT.

The gene calls are TRBV7-8 and TRBJ2-7; TRBD1 is a possible D gene (5 bases). V was clipped by 5 bases and J by 6 bases, with 11 bases between them. Germline values: CDR1 SGHVS, CDR2 FQNEAQ. The CDR3 is 12 amino acids. CDR3 loop: CASSQTVTEQYF. For the CDR3, the DNA is TGTGCCAGCAGCCAGACAGTTACCGAGCAGTACTTC.

The CDR3 sequence: CASSPEGLADPSYNEQFF. DNA of the CDR3: TGTGCCAGCAGCCCAGAGGGACTAGCGGACCCCTCCTACAATGAGCAGTTCTTC. V gene TRBV9 combines with J gene TRBJ2-1, with 11 bases matching TRBD2. Germline CDR1 and CDR2: SGDLS and YYNGEE. The CDR3 spans 18 residues. The J segment lost 0 bases and the V segment lost 4 bases, leaving 9 bases of the junction unmatched. Combining the CDR3 with reference TRBV9 and TRBJ2-1 gives the whole variable domain DSGVTQTPKHLITATGQRVTLRCSPRSGDLSVYWYQQSLDQGLQFLIQYYNGEERAKGNILERFSAQQFPDLHSELNLSSLELGDSALYFCASSPEGLADPSYNEQFFGPGTRLTVL.

Regarding this clone: The final CDR3 position lacks the conserved phenylalanine or tryptophan, pointing to a likely read error. The DNA is left out, because the CDR3 cannot be placed on it with certainty; the CDR3 is given as TCRdb lists it. The J gene is TRBJ2-2, the V gene TRBV5-8; the table's D call, TRBD1, has no DNA check behind it. Both ends counted, the CDR3 spans 10 residues. In germline, CDR1 is SGHTS, CDR2 YDEGEE. The CDR3 loop reads CASGIRTGAL.

This chain connects TRBV11-3 to TRBJ2-7, with TRBD2 matching 11 bases. The germline V gene encodes CDR1 SGHNT and CDR2 YENEEA. The CDR3 loop spans 15 amino acids. The V segment lost 5 bases and the J segment 6 bases; nucleotides outside the gene matches: 9. The CDR3 sequence is CASSPLAGALSEQYF. DNA of the CDR3: TGTGCCAGCAGCCCACTAGCGGGGGCCTTGAGCGAGCAGTACTTC.

The chain is built from TRBV9 and TRBJ2-1; 9 nucleotides line up with TRBD2. The germline V gene encodes CDR1 SGDLS and CDR2 YYNGEE. V gave up 3 bases and J gave up 9 bases; unmatched junction bases: 10. CDR3 length: 15 amino acids. In DNA, the CDR3 is TGTGCCAGCAGCGACGGGACTAGCCCCCGTCTTGAGCAGTTCTTC. It is translated as CASSDGTSPRLEQFF. The full variable domain, with the rest looked up from reference TRBV9 and TRBJ2-1, is DSGVTQTPKHLITATGQRVTLRCSPRSGDLSVYWYQQSLDQGLQFLIQYYNGEERAKGNILERFSAQQFPDLHSELNLSSLELGDSALYFCASSDGTSPRLEQFFGPGTRLTVL.

The chain carries TRBV5-6 and TRBJ1-2; weak D call: TRBD1 (5 bases). The CDR3 consists of 16 residues. Germline assignment: CDR1 SGHDT and CDR2 YYEEEE. Between the trimmed V and J ends, which lost 4 bases and 6 bases, there was a span of 22 bases. The CDR3 DNA reads TGTGCCAGCAGCCCGTCCGAGTCCCTAAGGGGCCATGGCTACACCTTC. It translates to CASSPSESLRGHGYTF.

This clone was counted once. V and J are TRBV25-1 and TRBJ1-1, with 8 positions matching TRBD1. The CDR3 runs to 12 residues. Germline V CDR1 and CDR2: MGHDK, SYGVNS. With 3 bases clipped from V and 11 bases from J, the junction kept 5 bases outside the gene matches. CDR3 residues: CASSDNDRGAFF. The CDR3 region has the DNA TGTGCCAGCAGTGACAATGACAGGGGCGCTTTCTTT.

CDR3 DNA: TGTGCCAGCACTAGCGGGAGGGCCAAGATGGGCTATGAGCAGTTCTTC. Translation gives CASTSGRAKMGYEQFF. V and J are TRBV19 and TRBJ2-1; 13 bases align to TRBD2. The CDR3 extends over 16 amino acids. Trimming cost V 9 bases and J 8 bases; bases outside gene matches: 13. Germline lookup yields CDR1 LNHDA and CDR2 SQIVND (reference sequence). Supplemented by reference TRBV19 and TRBJ2-1, the full variable domain reads DGGITQSPKYLFRKEGQNVTLSCEQNLNHDAMYWYRQDPGQGLRLIYYSQIVNDFQKGDIAEGYSVSREKKESFPLTVTSAQKNPTAFYLCASTSGRAKMGYEQFFGPGTRLTVL.

J is TRBJ2-3 and V is TRBV9, with 10 bases fitting TRBD2. The CDR3 extends over 16 amino acids. The trim removed 3 bases at V and 5 bases at J, leaving 9 bases unmatched. Germline assignment: CDR1 SGDLS and CDR2 YYNGEE. The CDR3 coding sequence is TGTGCCAGCAGCGCCCGAAGCGGGAGGGCCCAAGATACGCAGTATTTT. Its protein is CASSARSGRAQDTQYF. Together with reference TRBV9 and TRBJ2-3, the CDR3 gives the full variable domain: DSGVTQTPKHLITATGQRVTLRCSPRSGDLSVYWYQQSLDQGLQFLIQYYNGEERAKGNILERFSAQQFPDLHSELNLSSLELGDSALYFCASSARSGRAQDTQYFGPGTRLTVL.

The chain recombines TRBV4-1 with TRBJ2-1; 8 bases line up with TRBD1. This CDR3 spans 13 amino acids. J lost 0 bases, V lost 8 bases, and 0 bases had no gene match. Looked up from germline, CDR1 is MGHRA and CDR2 is YSYEKL. Here the CDR3 reads CASGQGSYNEQFF. CDR3 sequence (DNA): TGCGCCAGCGGACAGGGCTCCTACAATGAGCAGTTCTTC.

This clone was found once. V gene TRBV14 combines with J gene TRBJ2-2; 7 bases are shared with TRBD1. The CDR3 is 16 residues long. J lost 0 bases, V lost 1 base, and 2 bases had no gene match. Germline values: CDR1 SGHDN, CDR2 FVKESK. The CDR3 bases are TGTGCCAGCAGCCAAGGGGACAGCTCGAACACCGGGGAGCTGTTTTTT. Amino acid sequence: CASSQGDSSNTGELFF.

The chain uses TRBV28 and TRBJ1-5; D unclear. Trimming took 3 bases from V and 0 from J, leaving 12 bases between them. The CDR3 has 16 residues. Per germline, CDR1 MDHEN and CDR2 SYDVKM. The CDR3 protein is CASSLILGISNQPQHF. As DNA, the CDR3 is TGTGCCAGCAGTTTGATTTTGGGTATTAGCAATCAGCCCCAGCATTTT.

This clone was counted once. This rearrangement joins TRBV27 to TRBJ1-1, with 8 bases matching TRBD1. The V gene end was trimmed by 4 bases and the J gene end by 0 bases; junction bases not matched to a gene: 4. The CDR3 has 15 amino acids. Germline CDR1 MNHEY, CDR2 SMNVEV (reference sequence). The CDR3 region has the DNA TGTGCCAGCAGTTGGACAGGGTCTATGAACACTGAAGCTTTCTTT. Amino acids: CASSWTGSMNTEAFF.

Only a few counts were recorded for this clone. The V call is TRBV11-2, the J call TRBJ1-1, with D maybe TRBD1 (5 bases). Per the germline V gene, CDR1 is SGHAT and CDR2 is FQNNGV. The length of the CDR3 is 13 residues. V lost 3 bases and J lost 7, with 12 bases in between. For the CDR3, the DNA is TGTGCCAGCAGCTTTGGGACCTCTCGTGAAGCTTTCTTT. Amino acids: CASSFGTSREAFF.

The chain has TRBV5-4 and TRBJ2-1, with TRBD2 as a possible D gene (6 bases). Germline V gene data show CDR1 as SGHNT and CDR2 as YYREEE (reference sequence). Trimming shortened V by 3 bases and J by 4 bases, and 14 bases separated the two germline ends. CDR3 size: 15 residues. CDR3 coding DNA: TGTGCCAGCAGCTGGCCCGGGGACTCATACAATGAGCAGTTCTTC. This sequence encodes CASSWPGDSYNEQFF.